This T cell receptor (beta chain) is drawn from a study of cytomegalovirus exposure and HLA in healthy donors. A multiplex PCR was run with 60 Vbeta primers and 13 Jbeta primers. TCRdb's copy holds only in-frame clones and misses some; the assay was immunoSEQ multiplex PCR. The sample lists 99,000 or so clones, about 83% seen once, with more than 3% in the top ten. Germline V gene data show CDR1 as MGHRA and CDR2 as YSYEKL. The V gene end was trimmed by 1 base and the J gene end by 6 bases; junction bases not matched to a gene: 8. The CDR3 runs to 16 residues. The J gene is TRBJ2-2, the V gene TRBV4-1; 7 nucleotides align to TRBD1. Sequenced material: PBMCs. This TCR came from a female donor in good health and CMV-seropositive. As DNA, the CDR3 is TGCGCCAGCAGCCAAGTAAGGGGGCGCTTCCCCGGGGAGCTGTTTTTT. Encoded protein: CASSQVRGRFPGELFF.